This paragraph reports one TCR beta chain. As yet, its antigen is unknown. The sample belongs to a study of early stage breast cancer tumors. The assay was immunoSEQ multiplex PCR, and TCRdb's table has in-frame clones only and misses some. The table records around 28,000 clones, approximately 72% of them present only once. The study, taken as a whole, reports: Comparing each tissue with blood distinguished tumor from normal in about 85% of the 16 patients. Compared with adjacent normal breast, tumors showed about 2.5-fold denser, more clonal T cells.

Germline loops: CDR1 LNHDA, CDR2 SQIVND (reference sequence). This CDR3 is 13 amino acids long. The V end was cut by 8 bases, the J end by 3 bases, with 14 bases between. The clonotype comes from a person aged 45-60 years with breast cancer. Sequenced: blood. This rearrangement joins TRBV19 to TRBJ2-7; D is possibly TRBD1 (5 bases). The CDR3 nucleotides read TGTGCCAGTGGGCAGGGATTAGGCTACGAGCAGTACTTC. It encodes CASGQGLGYEQYF.